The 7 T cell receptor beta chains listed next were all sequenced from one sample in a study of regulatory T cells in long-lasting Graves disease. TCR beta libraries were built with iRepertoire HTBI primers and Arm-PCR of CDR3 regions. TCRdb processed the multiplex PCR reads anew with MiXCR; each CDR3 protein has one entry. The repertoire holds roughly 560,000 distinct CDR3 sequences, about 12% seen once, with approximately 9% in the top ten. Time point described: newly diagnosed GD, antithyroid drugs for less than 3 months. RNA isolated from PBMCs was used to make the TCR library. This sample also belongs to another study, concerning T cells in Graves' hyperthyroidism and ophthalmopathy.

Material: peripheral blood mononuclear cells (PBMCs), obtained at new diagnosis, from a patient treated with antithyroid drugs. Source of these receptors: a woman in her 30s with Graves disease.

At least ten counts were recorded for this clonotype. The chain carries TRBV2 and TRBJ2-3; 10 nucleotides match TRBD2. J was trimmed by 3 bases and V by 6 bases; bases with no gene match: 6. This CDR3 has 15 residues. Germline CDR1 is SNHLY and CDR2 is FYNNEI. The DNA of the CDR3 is TGTGCCAGCAGCGAGATAGCGGGAGGAACAGATACGCAGTATTTT. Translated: CASSEIAGGTDTQYF.

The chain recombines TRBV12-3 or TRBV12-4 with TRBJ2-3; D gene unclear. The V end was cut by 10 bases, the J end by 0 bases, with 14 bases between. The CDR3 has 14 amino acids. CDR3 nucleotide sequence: TGTGCCACCTCTCGGCGGTCTAGCACAGATACGCAGTATTTT. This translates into CATSRRSSTDTQYF.

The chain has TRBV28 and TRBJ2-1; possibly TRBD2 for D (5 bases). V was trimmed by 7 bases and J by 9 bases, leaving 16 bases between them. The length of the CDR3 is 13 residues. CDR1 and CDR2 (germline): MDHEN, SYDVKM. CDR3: CASTFPAGGEQFF. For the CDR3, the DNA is TGTGCCAGCACCTTCCCTGCGGGCGGTGAGCAGTTCTTC.

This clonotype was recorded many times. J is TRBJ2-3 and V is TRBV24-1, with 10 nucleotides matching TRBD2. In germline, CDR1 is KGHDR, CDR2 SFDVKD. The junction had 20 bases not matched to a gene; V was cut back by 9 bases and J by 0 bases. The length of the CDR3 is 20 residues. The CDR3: CATGGRDSGRQPSSTDTQYF. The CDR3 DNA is TGTGCCACCGGGGGGAGAGATAGCGGGAGGCAACCGTCTAGCACAGATACGCAGTATTTT.

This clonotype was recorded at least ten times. Written as DNA, the CDR3 is TGCGCCAGCAGCCAAGAAGGGACAGGGGCTAATGAAAAACTGTTTTTT. Its translation is CASSQEGTGANEKLFF. The chain has TRBV4-1 and TRBJ1-4; 10 bases line up with TRBD1. This CDR3 region has 16 residues. J lost 3 bases, V lost 0 bases, and 1 base had no gene match. Germline CDR1 and CDR2: MGHRA and YSYEKL.

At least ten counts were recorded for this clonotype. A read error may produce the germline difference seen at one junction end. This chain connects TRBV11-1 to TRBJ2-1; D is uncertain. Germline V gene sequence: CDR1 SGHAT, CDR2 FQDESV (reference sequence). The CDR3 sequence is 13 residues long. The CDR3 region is CATSLGAYNEQFF. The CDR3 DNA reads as TGTGCCACCAGCCTCGGAGCCTACAATGAGCAGTTCTTC.

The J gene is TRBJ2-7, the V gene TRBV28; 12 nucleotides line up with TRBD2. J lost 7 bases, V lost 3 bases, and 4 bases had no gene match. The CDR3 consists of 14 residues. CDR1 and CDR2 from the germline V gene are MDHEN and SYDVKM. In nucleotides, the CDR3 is TGTGCCAGCAGTTTGACTAGCGGGGGTGTGGAGCAGTACTTC. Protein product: CASSLTSGGVEQYF.